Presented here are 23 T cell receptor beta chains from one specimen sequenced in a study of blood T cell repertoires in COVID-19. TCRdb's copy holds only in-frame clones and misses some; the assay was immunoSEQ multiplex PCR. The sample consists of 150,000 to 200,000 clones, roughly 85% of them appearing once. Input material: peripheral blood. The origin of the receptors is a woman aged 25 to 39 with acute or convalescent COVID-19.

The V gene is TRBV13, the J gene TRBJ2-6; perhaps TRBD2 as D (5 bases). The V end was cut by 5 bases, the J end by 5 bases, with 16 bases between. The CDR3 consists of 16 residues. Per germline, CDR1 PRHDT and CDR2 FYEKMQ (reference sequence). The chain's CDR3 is CASSPIEGRRANVLTF. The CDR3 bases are TGTGCCAGCAGCCCTATTGAGGGTCGAAGGGCCAACGTCCTGACTTTC. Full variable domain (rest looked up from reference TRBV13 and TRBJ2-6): AAGVIQSPRHLIKEKRETATLKCYPIPRHDTVYWYQQGPGQDPQFLISFYEKMQSDKGSIPDRFSAQQFSDYHSELNMSSLELGDSALYFCASSPIEGRRANVLTFGAGSRLTVL.

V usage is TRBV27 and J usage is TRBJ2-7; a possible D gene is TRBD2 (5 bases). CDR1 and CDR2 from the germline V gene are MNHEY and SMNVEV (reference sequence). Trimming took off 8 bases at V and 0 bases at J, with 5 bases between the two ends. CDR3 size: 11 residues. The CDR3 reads CASGSSYEQYF. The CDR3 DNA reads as TGTGCCAGCGGGAGCTCCTACGAGCAGTACTTC.

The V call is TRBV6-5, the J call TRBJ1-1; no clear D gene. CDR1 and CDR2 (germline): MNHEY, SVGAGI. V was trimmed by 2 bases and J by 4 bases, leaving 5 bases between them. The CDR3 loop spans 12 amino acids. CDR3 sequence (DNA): TGTGCCAGCAGTTACCCCAGCACTGAAGCTTTCTTT. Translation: CASSYPSTEAFF.

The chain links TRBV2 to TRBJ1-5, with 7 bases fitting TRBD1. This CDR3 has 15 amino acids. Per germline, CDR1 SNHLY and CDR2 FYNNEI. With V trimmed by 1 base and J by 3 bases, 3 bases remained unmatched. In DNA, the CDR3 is TGTGCCAGCAGTGAAGAGGGACAGAACAATCAGCCCCAGCATTTT. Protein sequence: CASSEEGQNNQPQHF.

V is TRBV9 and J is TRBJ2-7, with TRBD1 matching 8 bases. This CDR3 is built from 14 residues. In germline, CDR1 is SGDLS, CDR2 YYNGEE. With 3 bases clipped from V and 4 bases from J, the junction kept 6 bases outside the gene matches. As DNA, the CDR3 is TGTGCCAGCAGCGAGCTACAGGGGGGATACGAGCAGTACTTC. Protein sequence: CASSELQGGYEQYF.

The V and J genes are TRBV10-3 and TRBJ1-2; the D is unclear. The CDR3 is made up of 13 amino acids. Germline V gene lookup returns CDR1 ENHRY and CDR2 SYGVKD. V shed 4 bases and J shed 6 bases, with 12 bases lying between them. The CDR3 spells CAISGSRPDGYTF. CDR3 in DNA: TGTGCCATCAGTGGAAGCAGGCCGGATGGCTACACCTTC.

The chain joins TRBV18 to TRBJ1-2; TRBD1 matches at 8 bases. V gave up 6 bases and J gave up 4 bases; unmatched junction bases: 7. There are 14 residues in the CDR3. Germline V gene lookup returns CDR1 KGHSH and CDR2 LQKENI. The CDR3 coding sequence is TGTGCCAGCTCCCCCGACACAGGGGGCTATGGCTACACCTTC. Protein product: CASSPDTGGYGYTF. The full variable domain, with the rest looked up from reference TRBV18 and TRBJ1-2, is NAGVMQNPRHLVRRRGQEARLRCSPMKGHSHVYWYRQLPEEGLKFMVYLQKENIIDESGMPKERFSAEFPKEGPSILRIQQVVRGDSAAYFCASSPDTGGYGYTFGSGTRLTVV.

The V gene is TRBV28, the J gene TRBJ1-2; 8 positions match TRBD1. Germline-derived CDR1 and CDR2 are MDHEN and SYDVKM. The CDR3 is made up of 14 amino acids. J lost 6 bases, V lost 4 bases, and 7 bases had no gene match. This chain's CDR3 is CASSSPRTGNGYTF. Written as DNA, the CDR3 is TGTGCCAGCAGTTCGCCCAGGACAGGGAATGGCTACACCTTC.

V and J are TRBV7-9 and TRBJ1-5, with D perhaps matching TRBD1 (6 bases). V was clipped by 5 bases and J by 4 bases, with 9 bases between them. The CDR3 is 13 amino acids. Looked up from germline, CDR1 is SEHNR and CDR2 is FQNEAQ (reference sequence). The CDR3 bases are TGTGCCAGCAGCCGCACAGGGAATCAGCCCCAGCATTTT. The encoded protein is CASSRTGNQPQHF. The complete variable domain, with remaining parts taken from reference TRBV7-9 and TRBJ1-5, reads DTGVSQNPRHKITKRGQNVTFRCDPISEHNRLYWYRQTLGQGPEFLTYFQNEAQLEKSRLLSDRFSAERPKGSFSTLEIQRTEQGDSAMYLCASSRTGNQPQHFGDGTRLSIL.

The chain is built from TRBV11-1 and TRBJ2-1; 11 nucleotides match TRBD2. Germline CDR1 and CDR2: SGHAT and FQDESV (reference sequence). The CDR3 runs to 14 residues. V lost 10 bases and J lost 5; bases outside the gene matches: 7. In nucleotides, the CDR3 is TGTGCCACCGAAGGACTAGCGGGTCACAATGAGCAGTTCTTC. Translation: CATEGLAGHNEQFF.

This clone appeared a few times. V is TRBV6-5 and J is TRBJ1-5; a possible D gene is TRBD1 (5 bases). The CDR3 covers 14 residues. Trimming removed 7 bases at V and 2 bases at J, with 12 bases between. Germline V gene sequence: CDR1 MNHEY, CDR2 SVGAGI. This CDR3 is CASKGWRGNQPQHF. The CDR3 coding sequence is TGTGCCAGCAAGGGGTGGAGGGGCAATCAGCCCCAGCATTTT.

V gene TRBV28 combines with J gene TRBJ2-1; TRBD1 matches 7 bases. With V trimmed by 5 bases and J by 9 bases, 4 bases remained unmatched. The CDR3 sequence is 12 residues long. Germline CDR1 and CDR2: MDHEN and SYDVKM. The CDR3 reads CASSRQGLEQFF. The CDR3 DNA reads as TGTGCCAGCAGTCGACAGGGTCTTGAGCAGTTCTTC.

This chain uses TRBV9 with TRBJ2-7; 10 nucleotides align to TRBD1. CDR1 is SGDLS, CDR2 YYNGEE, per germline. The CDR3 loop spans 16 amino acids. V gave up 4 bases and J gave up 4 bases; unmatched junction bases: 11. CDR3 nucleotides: TGTGCCAGCAGCCCCAGGGACAGGGGTAGCGGGTACGAGCAGTACTTC. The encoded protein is CASSPRDRGSGYEQYF.

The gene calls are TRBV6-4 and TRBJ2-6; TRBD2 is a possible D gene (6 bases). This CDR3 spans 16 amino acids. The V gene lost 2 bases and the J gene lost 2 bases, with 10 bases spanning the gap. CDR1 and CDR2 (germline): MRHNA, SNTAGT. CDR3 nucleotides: TGTGCCAGCAGTGACGGTGGAGGGGCTGGGGCCAACGTCCTGACTTTC. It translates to CASSDGGGAGANVLTF.

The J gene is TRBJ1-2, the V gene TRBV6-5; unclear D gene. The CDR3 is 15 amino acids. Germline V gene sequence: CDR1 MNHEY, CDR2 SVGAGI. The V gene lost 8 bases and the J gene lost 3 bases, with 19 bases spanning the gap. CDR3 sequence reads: CASPHPGGSDYGYTF. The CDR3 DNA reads TGTGCCAGCCCCCACCCGGGAGGTAGTGACTATGGCTACACCTTC.

CDR3 coding DNA: TGTGCCTGGAGTCCGGCAGGGAACACTGAAGCTTTCTTT. It translates to CAWSPAGNTEAFF. The chain couples TRBV30 to TRBJ1-1; D call uncertain. There are 13 residues in the CDR3. Looked up from germline, CDR1 is GTSNPN and CDR2 is SVGIG (reference sequence). V was clipped by 2 bases and J by 1 base, with 8 bases between them. The entire variable domain, with the rest obtained from reference TRBV30 and TRBJ1-1, is as follows: SQTIHQWPATLVQPVGSPLSLECTVEGTSNPNLYWYRQAAGRGLQLLFYSVGIGQISSEVPQNLSASRPQDRQFILSSKKLLLSDSGFYLCAWSPAGNTEAFFGQGTRLTVV.

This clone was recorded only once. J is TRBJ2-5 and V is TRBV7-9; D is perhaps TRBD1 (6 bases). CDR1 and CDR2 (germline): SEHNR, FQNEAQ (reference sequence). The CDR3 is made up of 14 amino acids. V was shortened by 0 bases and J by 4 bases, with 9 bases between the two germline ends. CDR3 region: CASSLARGRETQYF. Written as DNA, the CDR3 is TGTGCCAGCAGCTTAGCCAGGGGTCGAGAGACCCAGTACTTC.

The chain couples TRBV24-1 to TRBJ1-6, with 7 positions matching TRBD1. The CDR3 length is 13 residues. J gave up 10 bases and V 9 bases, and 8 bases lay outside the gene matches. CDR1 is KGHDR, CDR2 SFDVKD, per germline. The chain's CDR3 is CATHDRAGSPLHF. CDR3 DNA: TGTGCCACCCACGACAGGGCAGGATCACCCCTCCACTTT.

CDR3 DNA: TGCGCCAGCAGCGATAGACTCAACCCCACTGAAGCTTTCTTT. Amino acid sequence: CASSDRLNPTEAFF. The J gene is TRBJ1-1, the V gene TRBV5-1, with D uncertain. The germline V gene encodes CDR1 SGHRS and CDR2 YFSETQ. V dropped 4 bases and J dropped 4 bases, with 14 bases sitting between them. CDR3 length equals 14 residues.

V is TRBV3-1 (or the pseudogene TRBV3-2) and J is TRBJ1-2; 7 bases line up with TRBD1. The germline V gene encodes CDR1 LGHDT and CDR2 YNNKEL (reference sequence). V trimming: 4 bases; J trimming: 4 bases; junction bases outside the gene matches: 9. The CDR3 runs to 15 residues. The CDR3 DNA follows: TGTGCCAGCAGCCGCCGGGACAGACCTTTCTATGGCTACACCTTC. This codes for CASSRRDRPFYGYTF.

The CDR3 DNA reads as TGTGCCAGTAGTATACGGGGAAACTATGGCTACACCTTC. It is translated as CASSIRGNYGYTF. This chain joins TRBV19 and TRBJ1-2, with unresolved D. The germline gives CDR1 LNHDA, CDR2 SQIVND (reference sequence). The CDR3 is made up of 13 amino acids. Trimming stripped 2 bases from V and 2 bases from J, with 6 bases between. Full variable domain (rest looked up from reference TRBV19 and TRBJ1-2): DGGITQSPKYLFRKEGQNVTLSCEQNLNHDAMYWYRQDPGQGLRLIYYSQIVNDFQKGDIAEGYSVSREKKESFPLTVTSAQKNPTAFYLCASSIRGNYGYTFGSGTRLTVV.

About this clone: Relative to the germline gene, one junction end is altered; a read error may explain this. Here the CDR3 reads CACSFGGGAGGPSYEQYF. The CDR3 nucleotides are TGTGCCTGCAGCTTTGGGGGTGGAGCGGGAGGGCCCTCCTACGAGCAGTACTTC. The gene calls are TRBV7-9 and TRBJ2-7; TRBD2 agrees at 10 bases. The CDR3 is made up of 18 amino acids. Germline V gives CDR1 SEHNR, CDR2 FQNEAQ (reference sequence).

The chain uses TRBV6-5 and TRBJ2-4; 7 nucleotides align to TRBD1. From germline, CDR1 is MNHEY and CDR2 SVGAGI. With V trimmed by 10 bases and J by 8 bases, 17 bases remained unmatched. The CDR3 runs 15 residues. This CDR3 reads CATRGTGQIVDIQYF. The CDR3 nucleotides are TGTGCCACCCGGGGTACGGGACAGATAGTCGACATTCAGTACTTC.